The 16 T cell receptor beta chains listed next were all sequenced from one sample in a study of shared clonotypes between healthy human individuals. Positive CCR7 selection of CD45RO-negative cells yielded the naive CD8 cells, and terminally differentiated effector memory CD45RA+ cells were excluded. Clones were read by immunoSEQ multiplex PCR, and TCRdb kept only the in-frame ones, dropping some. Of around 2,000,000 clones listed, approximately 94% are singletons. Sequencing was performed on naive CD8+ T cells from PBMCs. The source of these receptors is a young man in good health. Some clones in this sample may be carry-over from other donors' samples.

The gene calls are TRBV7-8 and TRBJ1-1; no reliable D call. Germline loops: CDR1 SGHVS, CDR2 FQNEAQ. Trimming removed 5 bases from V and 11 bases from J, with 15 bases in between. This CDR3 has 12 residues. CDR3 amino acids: CASSPGRIGAFF. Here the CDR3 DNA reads TGTGCCAGCAGCCCAGGTAGGATCGGGGCTTTCTTT.

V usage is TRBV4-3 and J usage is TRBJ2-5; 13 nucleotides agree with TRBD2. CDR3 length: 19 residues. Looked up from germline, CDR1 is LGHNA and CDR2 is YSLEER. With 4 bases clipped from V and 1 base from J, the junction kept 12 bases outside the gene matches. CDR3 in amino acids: CASSLPGLAGEGRQETQYF. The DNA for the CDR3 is TGCGCCAGCAGCCTCCCCGGACTAGCGGGAGAAGGGCGCCAAGAGACCCAGTACTTC.

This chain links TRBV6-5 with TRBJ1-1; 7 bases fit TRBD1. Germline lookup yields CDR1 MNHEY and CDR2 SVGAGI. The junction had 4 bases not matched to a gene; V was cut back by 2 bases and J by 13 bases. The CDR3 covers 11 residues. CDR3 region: CASSYGTVFFF. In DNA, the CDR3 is TGTGCCAGCAGTTACGGGACAGTTTTTTTCTTT.

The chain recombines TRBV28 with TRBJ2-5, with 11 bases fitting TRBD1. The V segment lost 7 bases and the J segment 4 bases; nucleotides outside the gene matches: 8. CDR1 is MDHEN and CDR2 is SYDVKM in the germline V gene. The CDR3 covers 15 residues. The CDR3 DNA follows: TGTGCCAGCACCCGGGACAGGGGGATTTTAGAGACCCAGTACTTC. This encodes CASTRDRGILETQYF. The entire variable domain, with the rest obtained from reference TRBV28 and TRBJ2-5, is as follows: DVKVTQSSRYLVKRTGEKVFLECVQDMDHENMFWYRQDPGLGLRLIYFSYDVKMKEKGDIPEGYSVSREKKERFSLILESASTNQTSMYLCASTRDRGILETQYFGPGTRLLVL.

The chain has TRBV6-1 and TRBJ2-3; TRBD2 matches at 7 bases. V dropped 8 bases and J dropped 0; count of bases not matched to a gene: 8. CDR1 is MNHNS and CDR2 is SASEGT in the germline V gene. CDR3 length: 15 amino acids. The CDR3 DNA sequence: TGTGCCAGCGGTGGGCTAGCGGAAAGCACAGATACGCAGTATTTT. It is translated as CASGGLAESTDTQYF.

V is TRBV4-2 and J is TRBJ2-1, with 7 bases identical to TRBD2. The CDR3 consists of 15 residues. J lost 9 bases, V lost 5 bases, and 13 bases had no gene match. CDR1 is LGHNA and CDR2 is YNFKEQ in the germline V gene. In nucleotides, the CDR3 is TGTGCCAGCAGCGCCCAATTGGGGAGGGAGCGTGAGCAGTTCTTC. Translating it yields CASSAQLGREREQFF.

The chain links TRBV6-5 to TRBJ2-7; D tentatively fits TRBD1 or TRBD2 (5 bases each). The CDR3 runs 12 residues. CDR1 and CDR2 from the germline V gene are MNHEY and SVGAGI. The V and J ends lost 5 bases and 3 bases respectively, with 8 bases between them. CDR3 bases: TGTGCCAGCAGTCGGGACGGCTACGAGCAGTACTTC. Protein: CASSRDGYEQYF.

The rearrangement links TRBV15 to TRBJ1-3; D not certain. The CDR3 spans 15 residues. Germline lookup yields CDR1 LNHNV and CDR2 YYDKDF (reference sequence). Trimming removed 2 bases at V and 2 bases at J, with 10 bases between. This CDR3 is CATSRSFTPGNTIYF. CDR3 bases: TGTGCCACCAGCAGATCGTTCACGCCTGGAAACACCATATATTTT.

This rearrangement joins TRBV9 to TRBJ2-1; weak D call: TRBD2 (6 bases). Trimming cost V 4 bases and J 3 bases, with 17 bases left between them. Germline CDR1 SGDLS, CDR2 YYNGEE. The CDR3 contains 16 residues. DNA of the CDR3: TGTGCCAGCAGCTTAGACCCGGGAGTTCTCTACAATGAGCAGTTCTTC. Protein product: CASSLDPGVLYNEQFF.

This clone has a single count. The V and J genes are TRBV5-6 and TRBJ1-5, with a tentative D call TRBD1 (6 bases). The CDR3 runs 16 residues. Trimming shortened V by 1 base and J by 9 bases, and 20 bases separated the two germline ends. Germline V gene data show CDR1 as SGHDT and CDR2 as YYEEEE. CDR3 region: CASSLRDGGPIRPQHF. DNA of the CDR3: TGTGCCAGCAGCTTGAGGGACGGGGGCCCCATAAGGCCCCAGCATTTT.

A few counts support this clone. In nucleotides, the CDR3 is TGTGCCACCCCACTAGCGGGAGACCCCGGGGAGCTGTTTTTT. Its translation is CATPLAGDPGELFF. The J gene is TRBJ2-2, the V gene TRBV2; 11 nucleotides agree with TRBD2. Trimming at V came to 10 bases and at J to 6 bases, leaving 7 bases not matched to a gene. Germline CDR1 SNHLY, CDR2 FYNNEI. The CDR3 covers 14 residues.

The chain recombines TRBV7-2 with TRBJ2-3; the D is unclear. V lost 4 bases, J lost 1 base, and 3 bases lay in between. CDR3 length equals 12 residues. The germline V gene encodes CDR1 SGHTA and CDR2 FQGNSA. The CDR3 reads CASSSGTDTQYF. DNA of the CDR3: TGTGCCAGCAGCTCCGGCACAGATACGCAGTATTTT. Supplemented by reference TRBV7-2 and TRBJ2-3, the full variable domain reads GAGVSQSPSNKVTEKGKDVELRCDPISGHTALYWYRQSLGQGLEFLIYFQGNSAPDKSGLPSDRFSAERTGGSVSTLTIQRTQQEDSAVYLCASSSGTDTQYFGPGTRLTVL.

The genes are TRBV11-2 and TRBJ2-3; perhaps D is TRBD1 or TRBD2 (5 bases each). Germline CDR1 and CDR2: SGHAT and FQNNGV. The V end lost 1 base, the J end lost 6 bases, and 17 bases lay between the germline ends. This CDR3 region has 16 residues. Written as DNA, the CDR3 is TGTGCCAGCAGCTTAGGCCCAGGGACGGGTCTGGATACGCAGTATTTT. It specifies CASSLGPGTGLDTQYF.

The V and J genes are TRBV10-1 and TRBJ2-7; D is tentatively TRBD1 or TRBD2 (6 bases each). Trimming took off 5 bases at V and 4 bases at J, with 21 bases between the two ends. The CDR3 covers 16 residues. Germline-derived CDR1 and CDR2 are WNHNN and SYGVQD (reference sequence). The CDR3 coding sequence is TGCGCCAGCAGTCACACACAGGGCCGGGGGTTTTACGAGCAGTACTTC. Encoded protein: CASSHTQGRGFYEQYF.

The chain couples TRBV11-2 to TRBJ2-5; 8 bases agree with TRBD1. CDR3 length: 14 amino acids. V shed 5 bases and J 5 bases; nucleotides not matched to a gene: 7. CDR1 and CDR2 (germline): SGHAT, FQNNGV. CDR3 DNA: TGTGCCAGCAGCCCGGACAGGGTCTGGGAGACCCAGTACTTC. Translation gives CASSPDRVWETQYF.

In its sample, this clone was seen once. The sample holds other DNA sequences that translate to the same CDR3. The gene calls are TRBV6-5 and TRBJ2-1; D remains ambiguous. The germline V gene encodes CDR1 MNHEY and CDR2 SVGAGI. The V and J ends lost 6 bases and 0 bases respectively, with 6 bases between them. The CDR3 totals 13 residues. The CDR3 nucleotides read TGTGCCAGCAGCCCTAGCTCCTACAATGAGCAGTTCTTC. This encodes CASSPSSYNEQFF.